This note documents a single T cell receptor beta chain sequence. This record comes from a study of blood T cell repertoires in COVID-19. Data came from immunoSEQ multiplex PCR; TCRdb stores just in-frame clones and leaves some out. In the table there are some 310,000 clones, approximately 89% of which are singletons. Cohort assignment relied on participant-reported clinical history. For recovered donors of Cohort 3, there were two negative PCRs, clearance, or symptom resolution. This receptor was taken from a woman aged 25 to 39 who had recovered from COVID-19. Material for sequencing was PBMCs or T cells enriched from blood (not recorded which).

CDR3 coding DNA: TGTGCCAGCAGCTCGACCGGGACAGGGGTGCGAGAGACCCAGTACTTC. It translates to CASSSTGTGVRETQYF. The chain employs TRBV11-2 and TRBJ2-5, with TRBD1 matching over 10 bases. V shed 4 bases and J 4 bases; nucleotides not matched to a gene: 9. This CDR3 has 16 residues. CDR1 is SGHAT and CDR2 is FQNNGV in the germline V gene.